Listed below are T cell receptor beta chains from one sample, sequenced in a study of CD8 T cells in ankylosing spondylitis. TCRdb recomputed calls from the 5' RACE reads with MiXCR, one row per CDR3 protein. The sample lists just over 150,000 distinct CDR3 sequences, around 20% occurring once. The sequencing sample was made of blood, either unsorted or a sorted T cell fraction (not recorded which). The receptor set was obtained from a male donor with ankylosing spondylitis or in good health (not recorded which). The CDR3 runs from the conserved cysteine through the conserved F or W. Fields, in order: V gene, CDR3 protein.

>TRBV5-1
CASSLEGQVETQYF
>TRBV7-2
CASSLGTTEAFF
>TRBV5-1
CASSTSGTGVNEQYF
>TRBV10-3
CAIRSGTFDTDTQYF
>TRBV4-1
CASSQDQGVRMGGYTF
>TRBV10-3
CAISDGGYTF
>TRBV25-1
CASSDWAGVNEKLFF
>TRBV6-1
CASSLTGTRTDTQYF
>TRBV19
CASSSPGTGADTQYF
>TRBV7-2
CASSLRNRAAGYGYTF
>TRBV20-1
CSARKQGNEKLFF